These 8 T cell receptor beta chains came from one sample sequenced in a study of blood T cell repertoires in COVID-19. Clones were read by immunoSEQ multiplex PCR, and TCRdb kept only the in-frame ones, dropping some. The sample consists of 90,000 or so clones, around 86% of them appearing once. What was sequenced was peripheral blood. The receptors were gathered from a man in his sixties with COVID-19, enrolled during active disease.

The CDR3 nucleotides are TGTGCCATCCGAGCAGAATTCAGGTGGGAGACCCAGTACTTC. Translating gives CAIRAEFRWETQYF. V and J are TRBV2 and TRBJ2-5; no reliable D call. The germline V gene has CDR1 SNHLY and CDR2 FYNNEI. The CDR3 spans 14 residues. V shed 10 bases and J shed 5 bases, with 20 bases lying between them. Using reference TRBV2 and TRBJ2-5 for the parts outside the CDR3, the full variable domain is EPEVTQTPSHQVTQMGQEVILRCVPISNHLYFYWYRQILGQKVEFLVSFYNNEISEKSEIFDDQFSVERPDGSNFTLKIRSTKLEDSAMYFCAIRAEFRWETQYFGPGTRLLVL.

This chain links TRBV9 with TRBJ2-1; 8 bases match TRBD2. The CDR3 has 15 residues. Germline V gives CDR1 SGDLS, CDR2 YYNGEE. V shed 4 bases, J shed 7 bases, and the junction held 10 bases outside the gene matches. The CDR3 DNA reads TGTGCCAGCAGCCCTCCAGCGGGAGTGGGGAATGAGCAGTTCTTC. It yields the protein CASSPPAGVGNEQFF.

CDR3 DNA: TGTGCCACCAGTGTGGAGGGGGCGAATCAGCCCCAGCATTTT. This encodes CATSVEGANQPQHF. J is TRBJ1-5 and V is TRBV24-1, with TRBD1 matching 7 bases. The germline gives CDR1 KGHDR, CDR2 SFDVKD. This CDR3 has 14 residues. V shed 5 bases, J shed 4 bases, and the junction held 4 bases outside the gene matches.

V and J are TRBV6-6 and TRBJ2-5; 10 positions agree with TRBD2. The CDR3 runs to 16 residues. V dropped 2 bases and J dropped 2; count of bases not matched to a gene: 5. Germline CDR1 is MNHNY and CDR2 is SVGAGI (reference sequence). The CDR3 spells CASSYVAGGLQETQYF. The CDR3 nucleotides read TGTGCCAGCAGTTACGTAGCGGGAGGACTACAAGAGACCCAGTACTTC.

This chain links TRBV5-1 with TRBJ1-4; perhaps TRBD1 as D (5 bases). The V gene's germline CDR1 is SGHRS and CDR2 YFSETQ. V gave up 1 base and J gave up 7 bases, with 14 bases separating them. This CDR3 has 15 amino acids. In DNA, the CDR3 is TGCGCCAGCAGCTTGATTGGGGCATCAGGTGAAAAACTGTTTTTT. Amino acids: CASSLIGASGEKLFF. The full variable domain, with the rest looked up from reference TRBV5-1 and TRBJ1-4, is KAGVTQTPRYLIKTRGQQVTLSCSPISGHRSVSWYQQTPGQGLQFLFEYFSETQRNKGNFPGRFSGRQFSNSRSEMNVSTLELGDSALYLCASSLIGASGEKLFFGSGTQLSVL.

This chain connects TRBV18 to TRBJ1-1; no clear D. This CDR3 comprises 14 residues. Germline CDR1 reads KGHSH; CDR2 reads LQKENI. V dropped 4 bases and J dropped 2 bases, with 11 bases sitting between them. The CDR3 DNA sequence: TGTGCCAGCTCACTGATCGGGGAAAACACTGAAGCTTTCTTT. This translates into CASSLIGENTEAFF.

The CDR3 nucleotides are TGTGCCAGCAGCGTAGACGCGGGAGGGAATCGGGAGCAGTACTTC. Translating gives CASSVDAGGNREQYF. This chain uses TRBV9 with TRBJ2-7, with 9 bases lining up with TRBD2. Trimming cost V 0 bases and J 7 bases; bases outside gene matches: 8. This CDR3 is built from 15 residues. CDR1 is SGDLS and CDR2 is YYNGEE in the germline V gene.

The V and J genes are TRBV5-5 and TRBJ1-2; D might be TRBD1 (5 bases). Between the trimmed V and J ends, which lost 1 base and 4 bases, there was a span of 11 bases. In germline, CDR1 is SGHKS, CDR2 YYEKEE (reference sequence). This CDR3 is 14 amino acids long. The CDR3 region is CASSLSGISYGYTF. In DNA, the CDR3 is TGTGCCAGCAGCTTGTCAGGGATTAGCTATGGCTACACCTTC.